This paragraph covers one TCR beta chain sequence. These data originate in a study of cytomegalovirus exposure and HLA in healthy donors. The PCR contained 60 Vbeta and 13 Jbeta primers. Generated by immunoSEQ multiplex PCR, the TCRdb table keeps only in-frame clones and is missing some. The sample shows 120,000 or so clones, about 81% of them seen only once. CDR1 is GTSNPN and CDR2 is SVGIG in the germline V gene (reference sequence). CDR3 length: 12 amino acids. V gave up 5 bases and J gave up 6 bases, with 12 bases separating them. This sequence was found in a woman aged 45-65 years in good health and CMV-seropositive. The sequencing sample was made of PBMCs. This chain links TRBV30 with TRBJ2-3; D perhaps matches TRBD2 (5 bases). CDR3 residues: CAWSPGVDTQYF. DNA for the CDR3: TGTGCCTGGTCCCCCGGGGTGGATACGCAGTATTTT.